The clone carrying this T cell receptor beta chain was picked up a small number of times. Its antigen is not known. The data were taken from a study of T cell clones after liver transplantation. At the level of the study: Post-transplant blood was tracked for graft-donor-reactive T cell clones identified in a pre-transplant mixed lymphocyte reaction. Notes on the study in general: Post-transplant, graft-donor-reactive CD4 TCRbeta sequences in blood dropped significantly in most of the 8 subjects. Conclusions were preliminary, with small, heterogeneous patient groups.

Germline lookup yields CDR1 SGHTA and CDR2 FQGTGA. V shed 5 bases and J 4 bases; nucleotides not matched to a gene: 2. This CDR3 region has 14 residues. Produced via immunoSEQ multiplex PCR; TCRdb's table is partial and in-frame only. The sample contains approximately 8,800 clones, over 60% of which appear only once. The sequence was collected from a human donor who received a liver transplant. The input for sequencing was CD8+ T cells from blood, taken before liver transplant. The chain combines TRBV7-3 with TRBJ1-2; the match to TRBD1 covers 12 bases. CDR3 region: CASSRGQGAYGYTF. The CDR3 nucleotides are TGTGCCAGCAGCCGGGGACAGGGGGCCTATGGCTACACCTTC.